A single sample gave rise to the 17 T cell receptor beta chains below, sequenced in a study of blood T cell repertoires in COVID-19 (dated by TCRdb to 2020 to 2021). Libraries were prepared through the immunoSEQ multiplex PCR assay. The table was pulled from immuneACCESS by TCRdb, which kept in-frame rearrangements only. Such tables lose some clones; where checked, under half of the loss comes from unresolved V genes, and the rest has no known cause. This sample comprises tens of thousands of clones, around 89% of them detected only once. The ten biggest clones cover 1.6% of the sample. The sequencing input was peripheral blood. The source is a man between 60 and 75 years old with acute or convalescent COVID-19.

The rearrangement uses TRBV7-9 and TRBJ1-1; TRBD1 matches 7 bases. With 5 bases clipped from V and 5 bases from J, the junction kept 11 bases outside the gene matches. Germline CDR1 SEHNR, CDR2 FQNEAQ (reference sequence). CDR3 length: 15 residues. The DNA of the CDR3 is TGTGCCAGCAGCGCCAACAGGGGTAACGAGACTGAAGCTTTCTTT. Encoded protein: CASSANRGNETEAFF.

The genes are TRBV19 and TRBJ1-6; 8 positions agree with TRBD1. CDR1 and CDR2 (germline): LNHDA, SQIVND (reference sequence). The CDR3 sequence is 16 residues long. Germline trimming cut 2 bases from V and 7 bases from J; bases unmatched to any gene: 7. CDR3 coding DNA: TGTGCCAGTAGTATATTCACCGGGACAGGCAATTCACCCCTCCACTTT. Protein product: CASSIFTGTGNSPLHF.

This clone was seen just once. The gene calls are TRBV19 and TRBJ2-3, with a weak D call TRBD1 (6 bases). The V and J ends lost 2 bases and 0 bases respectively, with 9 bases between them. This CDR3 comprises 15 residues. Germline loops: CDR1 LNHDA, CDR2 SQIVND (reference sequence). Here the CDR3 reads CASSILGASTDTQYF. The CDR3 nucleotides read TGTGCCAGTAGTATATTGGGGGCCAGCACAGATACGCAGTATTTT.

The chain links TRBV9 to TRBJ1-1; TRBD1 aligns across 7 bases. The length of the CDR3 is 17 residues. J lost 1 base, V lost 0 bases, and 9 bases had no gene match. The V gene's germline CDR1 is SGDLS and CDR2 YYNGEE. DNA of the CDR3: TGTGCCAGCAGCGTAGCTACGTCAGGGGACAGGAACACTGAAGCTTTCTTT. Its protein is CASSVATSGDRNTEAFF.

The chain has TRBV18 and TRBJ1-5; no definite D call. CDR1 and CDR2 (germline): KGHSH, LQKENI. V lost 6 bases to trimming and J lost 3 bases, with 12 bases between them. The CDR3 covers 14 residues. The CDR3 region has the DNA TGTGCCAGCTCCCTTACAGAAGTCAATCAGCCCCAGCATTTT. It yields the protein CASSLTEVNQPQHF.

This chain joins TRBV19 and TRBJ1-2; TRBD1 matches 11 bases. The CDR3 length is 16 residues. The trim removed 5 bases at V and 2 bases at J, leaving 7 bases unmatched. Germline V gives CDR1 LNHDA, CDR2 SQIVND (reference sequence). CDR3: CASSARTGGLNYGYTF. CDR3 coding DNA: TGTGCCAGTAGTGCCCGGACAGGGGGCTTAAACTATGGCTACACCTTC.

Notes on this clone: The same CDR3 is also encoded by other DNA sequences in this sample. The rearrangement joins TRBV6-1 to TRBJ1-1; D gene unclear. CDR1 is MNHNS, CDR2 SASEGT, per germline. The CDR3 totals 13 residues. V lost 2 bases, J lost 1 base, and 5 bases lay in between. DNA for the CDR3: TGTGCCAGCAGTGAACGGGGGAACACTGAAGCTTTCTTT. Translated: CASSERGNTEAFF.

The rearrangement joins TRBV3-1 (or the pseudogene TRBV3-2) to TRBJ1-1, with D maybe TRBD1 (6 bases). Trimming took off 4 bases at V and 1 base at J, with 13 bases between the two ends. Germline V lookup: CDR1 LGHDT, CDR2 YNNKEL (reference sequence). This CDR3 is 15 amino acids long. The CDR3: CASSRRGGTNTEAFF. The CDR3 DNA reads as TGTGCCAGCAGCCGGAGGGGGGGCACGAACACTGAAGCTTTCTTT.

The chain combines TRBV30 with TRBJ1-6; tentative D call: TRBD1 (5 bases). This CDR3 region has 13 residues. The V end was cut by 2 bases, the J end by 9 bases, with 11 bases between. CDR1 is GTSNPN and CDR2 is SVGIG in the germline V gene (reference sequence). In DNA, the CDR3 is TGTGCCTGGAGTACCCGGGGGGGTTCACCCCTCCACTTT. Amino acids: CAWSTRGGSPLHF. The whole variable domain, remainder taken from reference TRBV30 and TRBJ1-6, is SQTIHQWPATLVQPVGSPLSLECTVEGTSNPNLYWYRQAAGRGLQLLFYSVGIGQISSEVPQNLSASRPQDRQFILSSKKLLLSDSGFYLCAWSTRGGSPLHFGNGTRLTVT.

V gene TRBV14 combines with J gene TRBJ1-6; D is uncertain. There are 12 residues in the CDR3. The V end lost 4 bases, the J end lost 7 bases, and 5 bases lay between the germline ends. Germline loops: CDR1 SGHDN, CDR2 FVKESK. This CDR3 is CASSLINSPLHF. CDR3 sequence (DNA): TGTGCCAGCAGCCTAATAAATTCACCCCTCCACTTT.

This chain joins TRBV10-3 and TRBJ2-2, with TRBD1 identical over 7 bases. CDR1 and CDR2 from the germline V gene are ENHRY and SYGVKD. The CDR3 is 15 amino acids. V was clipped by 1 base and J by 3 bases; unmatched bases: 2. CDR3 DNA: TGTGCCATCAGTGAGTACAGGGGTGACACCGGGGAGCTGTTTTTT. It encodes CAISEYRGDTGELFF.

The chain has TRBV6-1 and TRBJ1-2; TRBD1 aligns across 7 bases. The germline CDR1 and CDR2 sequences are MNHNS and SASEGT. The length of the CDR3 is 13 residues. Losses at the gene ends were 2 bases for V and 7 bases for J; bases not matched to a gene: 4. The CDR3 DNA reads TGTGCCAGCAGTGAAAGACAGGGTCTTGGCTACACCTTC. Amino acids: CASSERQGLGYTF.

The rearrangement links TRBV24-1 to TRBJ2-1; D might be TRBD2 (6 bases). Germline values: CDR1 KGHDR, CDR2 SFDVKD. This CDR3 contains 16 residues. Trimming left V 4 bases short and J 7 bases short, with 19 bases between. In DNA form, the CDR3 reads TGTGCCACCAGTGACCCTCGCGGGACCGCTCTTAATGAGCAGTTCTTC. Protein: CATSDPRGTALNEQFF.

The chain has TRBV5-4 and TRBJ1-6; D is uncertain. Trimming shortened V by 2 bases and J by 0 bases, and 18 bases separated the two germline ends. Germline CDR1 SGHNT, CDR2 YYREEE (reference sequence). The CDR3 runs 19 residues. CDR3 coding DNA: TGTGCCAGCAGCTTTGGGGTTTTGGACTTAAGCTCCTATAATTCACCCCTCCACTTT. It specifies CASSFGVLDLSSYNSPLHF.

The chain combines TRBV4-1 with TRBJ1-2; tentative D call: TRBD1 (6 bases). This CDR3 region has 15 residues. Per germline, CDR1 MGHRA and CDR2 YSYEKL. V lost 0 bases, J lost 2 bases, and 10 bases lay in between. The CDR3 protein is CASSQEGALNYGYTF. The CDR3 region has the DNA TGCGCCAGCAGCCAAGAGGGGGCCCTCAACTATGGCTACACCTTC.

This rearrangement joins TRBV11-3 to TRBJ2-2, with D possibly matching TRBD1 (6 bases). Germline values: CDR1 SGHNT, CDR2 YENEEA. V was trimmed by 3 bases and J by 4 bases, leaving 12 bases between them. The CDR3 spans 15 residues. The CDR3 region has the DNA TGTGCCAGCAGCTTCTCCGGACAGACCACCGGGGAGCTGTTTTTT. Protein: CASSFSGQTTGELFF.

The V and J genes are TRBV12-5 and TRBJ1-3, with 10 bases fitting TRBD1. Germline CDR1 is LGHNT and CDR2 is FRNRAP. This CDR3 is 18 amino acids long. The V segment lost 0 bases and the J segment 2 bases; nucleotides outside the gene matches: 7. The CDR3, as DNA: TGTGCTAGTGGTTTGGTACTAGGGACAGGGGTTGCTGGAAACACCATATATTTT. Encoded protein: CASGLVLGTGVAGNTIYF.